The 22 T cell receptor beta chains below were found in one sample sequenced in a study of shared clonotypes between healthy human individuals. Data came from immunoSEQ multiplex PCR; TCRdb stores just in-frame clones and leaves some out. Of about 1 million clones in the sample, about 74% were seen once. Sequenced: memory CD4+ T cells sorted from blood. The sample's subset: CD45RA-negative fraction. The receptor set was obtained from a man in his late teens or twenties in good health.

Concerning this clone: This sample includes further DNA sequences coding for the same CDR3. This chain joins TRBV25-1 and TRBJ1-6; 8 nucleotides match TRBD1. From germline, CDR1 is MGHDK and CDR2 SYGVNS. The CDR3 has 14 residues. The ends lost 6 bases at V and 6 bases at J; junction bases unmatched: 4. CDR3 sequence: CASRETGVNSPLHF. Written as DNA, the CDR3 is TGTGCCAGCAGAGAGACAGGGGTTAATTCACCCCTCCACTTT.

The rearrangement joins TRBV6-1 to TRBJ2-3; the D gene could be TRBD1 or TRBD2 (5 bases each). There are 13 residues in the CDR3. V lost 8 bases and J 10 bases, leaving 19 bases between the germline ends. The germline V gene has CDR1 MNHNS and CDR2 SASEGT. The CDR3: CASATGQRGAQYF. The CDR3 bases are TGTGCCAGCGCTACCGGGCAGAGGGGTGCGCAGTATTTT.

This clone has a single count. V and J are TRBV6-5 and TRBJ2-2; D may match TRBD1 or TRBD2 (5 bases each). V was trimmed by 5 bases and J by 6 bases, leaving 13 bases between them. The CDR3 has 14 amino acids. The germline V gene has CDR1 MNHEY and CDR2 SVGAGI. This CDR3 is CASSRDPGSGELFF. CDR3 DNA sequence: TGTGCCAGCAGTAGGGACCCCGGTTCCGGGGAGCTGTTTTTT.

This clone has only a few counts. The chain employs TRBV7-9 and TRBJ1-2; 7 nucleotides line up with TRBD1. Trimming took 2 bases from V and 0 from J; bases not matched to a gene: 15. CDR3 length: 19 residues. Germline CDR1 is SEHNR and CDR2 is FQNEAQ (reference sequence). CDR3 coding DNA: TGTGCCAGCAGCTTAAATAGGAATTGGGGGACAGTCACTAACTATGGCTACACCTTC. Residues: CASSLNRNWGTVTNYGYTF. Based on the CDR3 plus reference TRBV7-9 and TRBJ1-2, the full variable domain is DTGVSQNPRHKITKRGQNVTFRCDPISEHNRLYWYRQTLGQGPEFLTYFQNEAQLEKSRLLSDRFSAERPKGSFSTLEIQRTEQGDSAMYLCASSLNRNWGTVTNYGYTFGSGTRLTVV.

V usage is TRBV29-1 and J usage is TRBJ2-7, with D possibly being TRBD2 (7 bases). Looked up from germline, CDR1 is SQVTM and CDR2 is ANQGSEA. The CDR3 consists of 14 residues. The germline V and J ends were trimmed by 4 bases and 1 base, with 14 bases remaining between them. The CDR3 sequence: CSVARGGFSYEQYF. Written as DNA, the CDR3 is TGCAGCGTTGCCCGCGGGGGCTTTTCCTACGAGCAGTACTTC.

This clone has a single count. The J gene is TRBJ2-7, the V gene TRBV6-1; 8 bases match TRBD2. The V segment lost 8 bases and the J segment 9 bases; nucleotides outside the gene matches: 12. CDR1 and CDR2 from the germline V gene are MNHNS and SASEGT. This CDR3 is 13 amino acids long. The CDR3, as DNA: TGTGCCAGCGCCCGGGGGGGGGAAGAACGGCAGTACTTC. It yields the protein CASARGGEERQYF.

The rearrangement links TRBV5-1 to TRBJ1-5; 10 bases agree with TRBD1. The CDR3 loop spans 17 amino acids. Trimming at V came to 4 bases and at J to 0 bases, leaving 7 bases not matched to a gene. Per the germline V gene, CDR1 is SGHRS and CDR2 is YFSETQ. CDR3 in amino acids: CASSTGTGDYSNQPQHF. The CDR3 DNA is TGCGCCAGCAGCACAGGGACAGGGGATTATAGCAATCAGCCCCAGCATTTT.

The V and J genes are TRBV5-6 and TRBJ2-2, with 8 bases that match TRBD2. CDR1 and CDR2 (germline): SGHDT, YYEEEE. The V segment lost 4 bases and the J segment 4 bases; nucleotides outside the gene matches: 6. This CDR3 has 15 residues. CDR3 DNA sequence: TGTGCCAGCAGCCCCCCGACTAGCGTCACCGGGGAGCTGTTTTTT. Translating gives CASSPPTSVTGELFF.

This clone was detected ten times or more. Distinct nucleotide sequences in the sample also encode this CDR3. The chain has TRBV6-6 and TRBJ2-7, with D uncertain. The CDR3 is made up of 10 amino acids. Trimming removed 6 bases at V and 4 bases at J, with 4 bases between. The germline V gene encodes CDR1 MNHNY and CDR2 SVGAGI (reference sequence). The chain's CDR3 is CASSQYEQYF. The CDR3 DNA follows: TGTGCCAGCAGCCAGTACGAGCAGTACTTC.

V gene TRBV10-2 combines with J gene TRBJ2-3; D possibly corresponds to TRBD1 (5 bases). This CDR3 is 14 amino acids long. Trimming shortened V by 7 bases and J by 0 bases, and 11 bases separated the two germline ends. Per the germline V gene, CDR1 is WSHSY and CDR2 is SAAADI. The CDR3 DNA reads as TGCGCCAGCACCCAGGGATCTAGCACAGATACGCAGTATTTT. This codes for CASTQGSSTDTQYF.

This chain connects TRBV5-8 to TRBJ1-3; no reliable D call. The CDR3 sequence is 15 residues long. Germline loops: CDR1 SGHTS, CDR2 YDEGEE. V gave up 4 bases and J gave up 0 bases, with 11 bases separating them. CDR3 sequence reads: CASSPTQFSGNTIYF. CDR3 DNA sequence: TGTGCCAGCAGCCCTACCCAATTCTCTGGAAACACCATATATTTT.

This clone was seen more than once but under ten times. The J gene is TRBJ1-1, the V gene TRBV6-1, with 8 bases lining up with TRBD1. CDR1 and CDR2 (germline): MNHNS, SASEGT. V trimming: 6 bases; J trimming: 4 bases; junction bases outside the gene matches: 4. The CDR3 is 13 amino acids. DNA for the CDR3: TGTGCCAGCAGCCTCGGACAGGGCACTGAAGCTTTCTTT. Translating it yields CASSLGQGTEAFF.

On this clone: The same CDR3 also results from other DNA sequences found in this sample. V is TRBV5-1 and J is TRBJ2-5; 12 nucleotides agree with TRBD2. The CDR3 runs 15 residues. V shed 0 bases, J shed 5 bases, and the junction held 2 bases outside the gene matches. Germline V lookup: CDR1 SGHRS, CDR2 YFSETQ. The CDR3: CASSLAGTSGETQYF. The DNA for the CDR3 is TGCGCCAGCAGCTTGGCTGGGACTAGCGGGGAGACCCAGTACTTC.

This chain uses TRBV2 with TRBJ1-2; D perhaps matches TRBD1 (6 bases). With 2 bases removed from V and 6 bases from J, the gap between germline ends came to 16 bases. The CDR3 length is 15 residues. Per the germline V gene, CDR1 is SNHLY and CDR2 is FYNNEI. The CDR3, as DNA: TGTGCCAGCAGTGAAACCCGGGCAGGGGTGGATGGCTACACCTTC. Translation: CASSETRAGVDGYTF.

The rearrangement uses TRBV6-5 and TRBJ1-4; 10 nucleotides align to TRBD1. The V and J ends lost 4 bases and 8 bases, in that order; junction bases with no gene match: 7. This CDR3 is 15 amino acids long. Germline V gene lookup returns CDR1 MNHEY and CDR2 SVGAGI. CDR3 nucleotides: TGTGCCAGCAGTTCACCCGACAGGGGGCACGAAAAACTGTTTTTT. It encodes CASSSPDRGHEKLFF.

The V gene is TRBV10-3, the J gene TRBJ2-2; no reliable D call. V was shortened by 9 bases and J by 3 bases, with 14 bases between the two germline ends. The V gene's germline CDR1 is ENHRY and CDR2 SYGVKD. The CDR3 consists of 14 residues. CDR3 residues: CAISSGTDTGELFF. DNA for the CDR3: TGTGCCATTTCGTCCGGTACGGACACCGGGGAGCTGTTTTTT.

CDR3 loop: CASSPPGVSSNQPQHF. The CDR3, as DNA: TGTGCCAGCTCACCACCTGGCGTCAGTAGCAATCAGCCCCAGCATTTT. This chain uses TRBV18 with TRBJ1-5; D is unclear. Trimming shortened V by 0 bases and J by 0 bases, and 9 bases separated the two germline ends. There are 16 residues in the CDR3. CDR1 and CDR2 (germline): KGHSH, LQKENI.

The chain recombines TRBV9 with TRBJ2-2, with D tentatively TRBD2 (5 bases). CDR3 length equals 16 residues. Trimming removed 3 bases from V and 2 bases from J, with 14 bases in between. CDR1 and CDR2 (germline): SGDLS, YYNGEE. The CDR3 here is CASSARGRTNTGELFF. CDR3 coding DNA: TGTGCCAGCAGCGCCCGAGGACGGACTAACACCGGGGAGCTGTTTTTT.

The chain uses TRBV5-6 and TRBJ2-3; 8 bases match TRBD1. Trimming removed 6 bases from V and 6 bases from J; junction bases left unmatched: 9. Per the germline V gene, CDR1 is SGHDT and CDR2 is YYEEEE. This CDR3 is 14 amino acids long. CDR3 bases: TGTGCCAGCACTTTGACAGGGGCGCAGGATACGCAGTATTTT. It encodes CASTLTGAQDTQYF.

The rearrangement uses TRBV7-8 and TRBJ2-1, with 7 bases fitting TRBD1. V shed 1 base, J shed 4 bases, and the junction held 4 bases outside the gene matches. The CDR3 loop spans 15 amino acids. Germline CDR1 SGHVS, CDR2 FQNEAQ. This CDR3 is CASSLGGGTYNEQFF. CDR3 DNA: TGTGCCAGCAGCTTAGGAGGGGGCACGTACAATGAGCAGTTCTTC.

The chain recombines TRBV12-2 with TRBJ1-2. TRBV12-2 constitutes a pseudogene. The CDR3 sequence is 15 residues long. CDR3 in amino acids: CASRSWRGVKFGYTF. Here the CDR3 DNA reads TGTGCAAGTCGCTCCTGGAGGGGGGTCAAGTTCGGCTACACCTTC.

J is TRBJ2-2 and V is TRBV2, with D possibly called TRBD1 or TRBD2 (5 bases each). Trimming stripped 7 bases from V and 4 bases from J, with 16 bases between. Looked up from germline, CDR1 is SNHLY and CDR2 is FYNNEI. This CDR3 spans 15 amino acids. The DNA of the CDR3 is TGTGCCAGCACTAGTTCGGGGCGAAGCACCGGGGAGCTGTTTTTT. This translates into CASTSSGRSTGELFF.